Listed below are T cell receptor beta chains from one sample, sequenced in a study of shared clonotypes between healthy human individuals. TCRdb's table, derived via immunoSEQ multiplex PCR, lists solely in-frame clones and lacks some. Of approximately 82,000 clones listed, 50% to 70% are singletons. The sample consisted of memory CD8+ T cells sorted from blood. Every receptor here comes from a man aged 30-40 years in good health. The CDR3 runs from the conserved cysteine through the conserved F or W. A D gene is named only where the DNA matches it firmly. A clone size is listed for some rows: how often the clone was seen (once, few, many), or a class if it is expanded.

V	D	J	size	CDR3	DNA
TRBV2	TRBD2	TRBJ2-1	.	CASMGTSAYNEQFF	TGTGCCAGCATGGGGACTAGCGCCTACAATGAGCAGTTCTTC
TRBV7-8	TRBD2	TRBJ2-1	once	CASSPPGLATERFF	TGTGCCAGCAGCCCCCCGGGACTAGCGACGGAACGGTTCTTC
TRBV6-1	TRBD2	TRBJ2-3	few	CASSAIAGNTDTQYF	TGTGCCAGCAGTGCTATAGCGGGAAACACAGATACGCAGTATTTT
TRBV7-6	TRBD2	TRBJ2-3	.	CASSQTSGRADTQYF	TGTGCCAGCAGCCAGACTAGCGGGAGGGCAGATACGCAGTATTTT
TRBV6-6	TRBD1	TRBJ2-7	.	CASRSPGQGYRYEQYF	TGTGCCAGCAGGTCCCCGGGACAGGGGTATCGCTACGAGCAGTACTTC
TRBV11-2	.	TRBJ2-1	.	CASSSRYNEQFF	TGTGCCAGCAGCTCCCGGTACAATGAGCAGTTCTTC
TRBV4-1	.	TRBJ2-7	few	CASSHNSYEQYF	TGCGCCAGCAGCCACAACTCCTACGAGCAGTACTTC
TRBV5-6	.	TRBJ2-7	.	CASSFGSVTLGSEQYF	TGTGCCAGCAGCTTCGGTAGCGTAACCCTGGGATCCGAGCAGTACTTC
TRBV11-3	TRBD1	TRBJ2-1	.	CASSLRDRDNEQFF	TGTGCCAGCAGCTTAAGAGACAGGGACAATGAGCAGTTCTTC
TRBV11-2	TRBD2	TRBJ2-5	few	CASSSEGLAGVETQYF	TGTGCCAGCAGCTCAGAAGGACTAGCGGGAGTAGAGACCCAGTACTTC
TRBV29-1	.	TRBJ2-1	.	CSVRSGSEQFF	TGCAGCGTTCGCTCTGGAAGTGAGCAGTTCTTC
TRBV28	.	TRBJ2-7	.	CASRYNYEQYF	TGTGCCAGCAGGTATAACTACGAGCAGTACTTC
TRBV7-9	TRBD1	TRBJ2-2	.	CASSGTDTGELFF	TGTGCCAGCAGCGGGACAGACACCGGGGAGCTGTTTTTT
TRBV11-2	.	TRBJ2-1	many	CASSRGAGIGNEQFF	TGTGCCAGCAGCCGGGGCGCGGGAATCGGCAATGAGCAGTTCTTC
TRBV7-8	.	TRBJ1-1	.	CASSSGLFNTEAFF	TGTGCCAGCAGCTCCGGACTGTTTAACACTGAAGCTTTCTTT
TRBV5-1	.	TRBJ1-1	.	CASSLAGTTEAFF	TGCGCCAGCAGCTTGGCCGGTACGACTGAAGCTTTCTTT
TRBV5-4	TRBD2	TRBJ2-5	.	CASSIGTSGSETQYF	TGTGCCAGCAGCATTGGGACTAGCGGGTCGGAGACCCAGTACTTC
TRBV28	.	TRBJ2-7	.	CASSTPTERGFGPTYEQYF	TGTGCCAGCAGCACCCCAACGGAACGGGGTTTTGGCCCTACCTACGAGCAGTACTTC
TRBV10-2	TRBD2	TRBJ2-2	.	CATSGLAGASNTGELFF	TGCGCCACCAGCGGACTAGCGGGGGCGTCGAACACCGGGGAGCTGTTTTTT
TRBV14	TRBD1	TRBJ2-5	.	CASSHIGQGQETQYF	TGTGCCAGCAGCCACATTGGACAGGGGCAAGAGACCCAGTACTTC
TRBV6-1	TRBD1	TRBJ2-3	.	CASRLGQGSTDTQYF	TGTGCCAGCAGGTTGGGACAGGGAAGTACAGATACGCAGTATTTT
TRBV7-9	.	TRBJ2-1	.	CASSGKNSGHNEQFF	TGTGCCAGCAGTGGGAAGAACAGCGGGCACAATGAGCAGTTCTTC
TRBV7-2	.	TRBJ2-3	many	CASSLFSGGTKDTQYF	TGTGCCAGCAGCTTATTTAGCGGAGGCACGAAAGATACGCAGTATTTT
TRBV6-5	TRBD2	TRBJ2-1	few	CASSYSVASREGGQFF	TGTGCCAGCAGTTACTCGGTGGCTAGCCGGGAGGGGGGACAGTTCTTC
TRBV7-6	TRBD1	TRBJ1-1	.	CASSHSPGQGEAFF	TGTGCCAGCAGCCATAGCCCGGGACAGGGTGAAGCTTTCTTT
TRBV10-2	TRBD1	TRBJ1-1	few	CASRDRPNTEAFF	TGCGCCAGCAGGGACAGGCCGAACACTGAAGCTTTCTTT
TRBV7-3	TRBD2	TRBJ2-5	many	CASSLTSGKETQYF	TGTGCCAGCAGCTTAACTAGCGGGAAAGAGACCCAGTACTTC
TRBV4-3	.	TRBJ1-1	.	CASSQGLGELNTEAFF	TGCGCCAGCAGCCAAGGGCTGGGGGAGTTGAACACTGAAGCTTTCTTT
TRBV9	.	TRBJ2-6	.	CASSTSGANVLTF	TGTGCCAGCAGCACATCAGGGGCCAACGTCCTGACTTTC
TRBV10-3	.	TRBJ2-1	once	CAISEGNGRMSFF	TGTGCCATCAGTGAAGGAAACGGGCGGATGAGTTTCTTC
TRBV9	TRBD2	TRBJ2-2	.	CASSAGLANTGELFF	TGTGCCAGCAGCGCCGGACTAGCGAACACCGGGGAGCTGTTTTTT
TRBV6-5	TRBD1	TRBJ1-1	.	CASSLDRAYTEAFF	TGTGCCAGCAGTCTCGACAGGGCTTATACTGAAGCTTTCTTT
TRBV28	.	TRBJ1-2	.	CASSFREGYGYTF	TGTGCCAGCAGTTTTCGCGAGGGTTATGGCTACACCTTC
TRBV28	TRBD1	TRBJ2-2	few	CASSLLGTGSVRGTGELFF	TGTGCCAGCAGTTTGCTAGGGACAGGGTCTGTACGAGGCACCGGGGAGCTGTTTTTT
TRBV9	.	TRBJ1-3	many	CASPVPAHF	TGTGCCAGCCCCGTCCCGGCCCATTTT
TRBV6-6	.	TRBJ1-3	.	CGGFGRRSGNTIYF	TGTGGCGGGTTCGGGAGGCGCTCTGGAAACACCATATATTTT
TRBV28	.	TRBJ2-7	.	CASSSLTDSPYEQYF	TGTGCCAGCAGTTCCTTAACAGACAGTCCCTACGAGCAGTACTTC
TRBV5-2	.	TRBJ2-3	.	CASSPTPPQWYF	TGTGCCAGCAGCCCCACCCCCCCACAGTGGTATTTT
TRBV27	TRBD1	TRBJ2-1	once	CASSFQGAYNEQFF	TGTGCCAGCAGTTTTCAGGGGGCATACAATGAGCAGTTCTTC
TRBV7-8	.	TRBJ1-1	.	CASSFPENTEAFF	TGTGCCAGCAGCTTTCCAGAGAACACTGAAGCTTTCTTT
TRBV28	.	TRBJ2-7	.	CASSFQTYEQYF	TGTGCCAGCAGTTTTCAGACCTACGAGCAGTACTTC
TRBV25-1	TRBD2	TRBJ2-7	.	CASSAPGLAAKDSYEQYF	TGTGCCAGCAGTGCCCCCGGACTAGCGGCCAAAGACTCCTACGAGCAGTACTTC
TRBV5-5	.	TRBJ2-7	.	CASSPAPGTYEQYF	TGTGCCAGCAGCCCAGCCCCCGGGACCTACGAGCAGTACTTC
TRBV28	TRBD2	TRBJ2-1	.	CASSVPTSGSYNEQFF	TGTGCCAGCAGTGTCCCCACTAGCGGCTCGTACAATGAGCAGTTCTTC
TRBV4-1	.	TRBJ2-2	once	CASSQERSVRNTGELFF	TGCGCCAGCAGCCAAGAACGTTCAGTAAGAAACACCGGGGAGCTGTTTTTT
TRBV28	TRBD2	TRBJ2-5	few	CASSLGEGAVTETQYF	TGTGCCAGCAGTTTAGGGGAGGGCGCGGTAACGGAGACCCAGTACTTC
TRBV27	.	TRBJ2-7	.	CASSLSLSRTFYEQYF	TGTGCCAGCAGTTTATCGCTCAGTCGGACCTTCTACGAGCAGTACTTC
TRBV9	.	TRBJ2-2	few	CASSEGGRGTNTGELFF	TGTGCCAGCAGCGAGGGTGGGCGGGGTACGAACACCGGGGAGCTGTTTTTT
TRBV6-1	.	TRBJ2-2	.	CASSESFTGELFF	TGTGCCAGCAGTGAATCGTTCACCGGGGAGCTGTTTTTT